Each of the 10 T cell receptor beta chains below was sequenced from the same sample in a study of T-cell reconstitution after alpha-beta-depleted transplantation in children. TCRbeta library construction was performed incorporating unique molecular identifiers. TCRdb passed the PCR reads through MiXCR, listing each CDR3 protein once. The repertoire consists of 150,000 to 200,000 distinct CDR3 sequences, with more than 6.5% occurring once and the leading ten covering more than 2.5%. Sample: PBMCs from the stem cell graft donor, taken from the stem cell graft. These receptors all stem from a human donor who donated a stem cell graft to a child with Wiskott-Aldrich syndrome.

This clonotype was seen repeatedly, ten times or more. V gene TRBV5-1 combines with J gene TRBJ2-5, with 11 bases matching TRBD1. The CDR3 runs to 15 residues. J was trimmed by 5 bases and V by 4 bases; bases with no gene match: 7. Germline lookup yields CDR1 SGHRS and CDR2 YFSETQ. CDR3 bases: TGCGCCAGCAGCCCCGGGACAGGGGGAATGGAGACCCAGTACTTC. Its translation: CASSPGTGGMETQYF.

This clonotype was counted many times. The chain uses TRBV7-9 and TRBJ2-7; 9 bases agree with TRBD2. Germline lookup yields CDR1 SEHNR and CDR2 FQNEAQ (reference sequence). The V gene end was trimmed by 3 bases and the J gene end by 5 bases; junction bases not matched to a gene: 8. This CDR3 contains 15 residues. The CDR3 loop is CASSLLAGLTHEQYF. The CDR3 DNA reads as TGTGCCAGCAGCTTGCTAGCGGGACTCACCCACGAGCAGTACTTC.

V and J are TRBV5-1 and TRBJ2-7, with D hard to call. Between the trimmed V and J ends, which lost 0 bases and 7 bases, there was a span of 14 bases. Looked up from germline, CDR1 is SGHRS and CDR2 is YFSETQ. CDR3 length: 14 residues. The CDR3 spells CASSLGTGRREQYF. The CDR3 DNA is TGCGCCAGCAGCTTGGGGACGGGCCGGAGAGAGCAGTACTTC.

In its sample, this clonotype was seen many times. This chain joins TRBV4-1 and TRBJ2-5, with TRBD2 identical over 8 bases. V shed 1 base and J 6 bases; nucleotides not matched to a gene: 10. This CDR3 has 16 residues. Germline V CDR1 and CDR2: MGHRA, YSYEKL. The CDR3 region is CASSQVQSGSGKTQYF. DNA of the CDR3: TGCGCCAGCAGCCAAGTTCAGAGCGGGAGTGGGAAGACCCAGTACTTC.

This clonotype was recorded at least ten times. The chain uses TRBV27 and TRBJ2-3; tentative D call: TRBD2 (6 bases). The CDR3 totals 17 residues. V lost 2 bases to trimming and J lost 2 bases, with 17 bases between them. The germline CDR1 and CDR2 sequences are MNHEY and SMNVEV (reference sequence). The chain's CDR3 is CASSLSGSEGYTDTQYF. The CDR3 bases are TGTGCCAGCAGTTTAAGCGGGTCAGAAGGGTACACAGATACGCAGTATTTT.

This clonotype was seen repeatedly, ten times or more. The chain uses TRBV6-1 and TRBJ1-1, with 9 bases identical to TRBD1. There are 14 residues in the CDR3. Germline V CDR1 and CDR2: MNHNS, SASEGT. With V trimmed by 4 bases and J by 4 bases, 4 bases remained unmatched. The chain's CDR3 is CASSVGQGSTEAFF. The CDR3 DNA is TGTGCCAGCAGTGTTGGACAGGGGAGCACTGAAGCTTTCTTT.

This clonotype showed up just a few times. The chain links TRBV5-1 to TRBJ2-3; D not resolved. This CDR3 has 16 residues. V dropped 0 bases and J dropped 0 bases, with 11 bases sitting between them. The germline CDR1 and CDR2 sequences are SGHRS and YFSETQ. CDR3 region: CASSLASAQSTDTQYF. The CDR3, as DNA: TGCGCCAGCAGCTTGGCTTCCGCCCAGAGCACAGATACGCAGTATTTT.

With regard to this clonotype: A single base separates this from a much larger clone, so it may be a read error. The V call is TRBV5-5, the J call TRBJ2-7; no clear D gene. In germline, CDR1 is SGHKS, CDR2 YYEKEE (reference sequence). The CDR3 consists of 11 residues. The CDR3 DNA follows: TGTACCAGCAGCGCGACCCGCGAGCAGTACTTC. As protein: CTSSATREQYF.

This clonotype was seen only a few times. This sequence joins TRBV5-1 and TRBJ2-1; the D is unclear. Germline V lookup: CDR1 SGHRS, CDR2 YFSETQ. V dropped 0 bases and J dropped 0 bases, with 7 bases sitting between them. The CDR3 runs 15 residues. CDR3 DNA sequence: TGCGCCAGCAGCTTGGTTTCACACTCCTACAATGAGCAGTTCTTC. It codes for CASSLVSHSYNEQFF.

This clonotype showed up many times. The J gene is TRBJ2-5, the V gene TRBV5-1; TRBD2 is a possible D gene (5 bases). Germline V gene data show CDR1 as SGHRS and CDR2 as YFSETQ. CDR3 size: 16 residues. The V and J ends lost 2 bases and 7 bases respectively, with 21 bases between them. This chain's CDR3 is CASSFFVEAAERTQYF. The CDR3 coding sequence is TGCGCCAGCAGCTTCTTTGTAGAGGCAGCGGAGCGGACCCAGTACTTC.